A single sample gave rise to the 20 T cell receptor beta chains below, sequenced in a study of blood T cell repertoires in COVID-19. Profiling relied on immunoSEQ multiplex PCR, and the TCRdb table lists in-frame clones only, not all of them. The repertoire holds about 400,000 clones, with approximately 88% as singletons. The sample was PBMCs or T cells enriched from blood (not recorded which). The receptors here all came from a woman aged 25 to 39 with acute COVID-19.

The V and J genes are TRBV24-1 and TRBJ2-5; unclear D gene. Germline V gene lookup returns CDR1 KGHDR and CDR2 SFDVKD. The CDR3 has 12 amino acids. V lost 3 bases to trimming and J lost 9 bases, with 10 bases between them. The CDR3, as DNA: TGTGCCACCAGTGATGGCTTTCTAGCCCAGTACTTC. It specifies CATSDGFLAQYF.

This sequence joins TRBV6-4 and TRBJ1-4; TRBD1 agrees at 11 bases. The CDR3 consists of 17 residues. V dropped 2 bases and J dropped 6; count of bases not matched to a gene: 8. Germline V CDR1 and CDR2: MRHNA, SNTAGT. The CDR3 sequence is CASSDPSGQGAYEKLFF. In DNA, the CDR3 is TGTGCCAGCAGTGACCCCTCTGGACAGGGGGCTTATGAAAAACTGTTTTTT.

Only one count was recorded for this clone. CDR3 protein: CATRQGALYQPQHF. The DNA of the CDR3 is TGTGCCACCCGACAGGGGGCGCTTTATCAGCCCCAGCATTTT. The rearrangement uses TRBV28 and TRBJ1-5, with 10 bases aligning to TRBD1. From germline, CDR1 is MDHEN and CDR2 SYDVKM. The CDR3 totals 14 residues. The ends lost 10 bases at V and 5 bases at J; junction bases unmatched: 8.

This chain uses TRBV14 with TRBJ1-2, with D possibly being TRBD1 (6 bases). Germline V lookup: CDR1 SGHDN, CDR2 FVKESK. Between the trimmed V and J ends, which lost 0 bases and 7 bases, there was a span of 12 bases. The CDR3 is 14 amino acids. DNA for the CDR3: TGTGCCAGCAGCCAAGACTTGGGGGCAGTTGGCTACACCTTC. Translated: CASSQDLGAVGYTF.

The gene calls are TRBV7-9 and TRBJ2-3; 10 bases are shared with TRBD2. CDR1 and CDR2 from the germline V gene are SEHNR and FQNEAQ (reference sequence). The CDR3 runs to 17 residues. Losses at the gene ends were 3 bases for V and 5 bases for J; bases not matched to a gene: 11. The CDR3, as DNA: TGTGCCAGCAGCTTTCCCCCGAGCGGGGGGGGCCGAGATACGCAGTATTTT. Translating gives CASSFPPSGGGRDTQYF. The full variable domain, its missing parts supplied by reference TRBV7-9 and TRBJ2-3, is DTGVSQNPRHKITKRGQNVTFRCDPISEHNRLYWYRQTLGQGPEFLTYFQNEAQLEKSRLLSDRFSAERPKGSFSTLEIQRTEQGDSAMYLCASSFPPSGGGRDTQYFGPGTRLTVL.

This chain links TRBV6-2 or TRBV6-3 with TRBJ2-1; D is unclear. Trimming removed 6 bases at V and 8 bases at J, with 8 bases between. This CDR3 comprises 11 residues. Germline assignment: CDR1 MNHEY and CDR2 SVGEGT. This chain's CDR3 is CASSHRDEQFF. CDR3 DNA sequence: TGTGCCAGCAGCCATCGCGATGAGCAGTTCTTC.

V usage is TRBV7-3 and J usage is TRBJ1-6; unclear D gene. Germline CDR1 SGHTA, CDR2 FQGTGA. Trimming took 5 bases from V and 0 from J, leaving 8 bases between them. CDR3 length equals 15 residues. Here the CDR3 reads CASSLLDSYNSPLHF. The CDR3, as DNA: TGTGCCAGCAGCCTCCTAGACTCCTATAATTCACCCCTCCACTTT.

The rearrangement joins TRBV7-2 to TRBJ1-2; D call uncertain. The CDR3 has 12 amino acids. Looked up from germline, CDR1 is SGHTA and CDR2 is FQGNSA. The V and J ends lost 5 bases and 3 bases respectively, with 7 bases between them. CDR3 DNA: TGTGCCAGCAGCGGCTCCTACTATGGCTACACCTTC. Translation gives CASSGSYYGYTF.

The genes are TRBV7-2 and TRBJ2-1, with a tentative D call TRBD2 (7 bases). The CDR3 covers 18 residues. V was trimmed by 2 bases and J by 7 bases, leaving 24 bases between them. Germline loops: CDR1 SGHTA, CDR2 FQGNSA. In nucleotides, the CDR3 is TGTGCCAGCAGCTTAAGAGGCGGGTCTTGGGGGGGGCGGAATGAGCAGTTCTTC. Amino acids: CASSLRGGSWGGRNEQFF.

The J gene is TRBJ1-2, the V gene TRBV9, with 8 bases matching TRBD1. V lost 4 bases to trimming and J lost 8 bases; unmatched junction nucleotides: 7. This CDR3 is built from 13 residues. The germline CDR1 and CDR2 sequences are SGDLS and YYNGEE. The CDR3 DNA reads TGTGCCAGCAGCCCCAGGGACAGGCGGGGCTACACCTTC. As protein: CASSPRDRRGYTF. Full variable domain (remainder filled in from reference TRBV9 and TRBJ1-2): DSGVTQTPKHLITATGQRVTLRCSPRSGDLSVYWYQQSLDQGLQFLIQYYNGEERAKGNILERFSAQQFPDLHSELNLSSLELGDSALYFCASSPRDRRGYTFGSGTRLTVV.

The chain carries TRBV29-1 and TRBJ1-5; D unresolved. The CDR3 is 13 residues long. V dropped 3 bases and J dropped 6 bases, with 12 bases sitting between them. Per germline, CDR1 SQVTM and CDR2 ANQGSEA. This CDR3 is CSVDAGPGQPQHF. CDR3 DNA: TGCAGCGTTGATGCGGGCCCCGGTCAGCCCCAGCATTTT.

The V and J genes are TRBV24-1 and TRBJ2-2; D uncertain. Between the trimmed V and J ends, which lost 4 bases and 1 base, there was a span of 9 bases. CDR3 length equals 15 residues. Germline lookup yields CDR1 KGHDR and CDR2 SFDVKD. The CDR3 is CATSDLTGNTGELFF. CDR3 in DNA: TGTGCCACCAGTGACTTGACTGGGAACACCGGGGAGCTGTTTTTT.

This chain connects TRBV15 to TRBJ2-5; D call uncertain. The CDR3 length is 14 residues. Germline V gene lookup returns CDR1 LNHNV and CDR2 YYDKDF (reference sequence). V dropped 1 base and J dropped 0 bases, with 6 bases sitting between them. The CDR3 spells CATSRGDYQETQYF. The CDR3 DNA sequence: TGTGCCACCAGCAGAGGAGATTACCAAGAGACCCAGTACTTC.

The chain has TRBV5-6 and TRBJ1-5; 10 nucleotides agree with TRBD1. Germline CDR1 SGHDT, CDR2 YYEEEE. The CDR3 runs to 15 residues. Germline trimming cut 0 bases from V and 6 bases from J; bases unmatched to any gene: 3. The CDR3 bases are TGTGCCAGCAGCTTGGGGGACAGGGGCGCTCAGCCCCAGCATTTT. Amino acids: CASSLGDRGAQPQHF.

The V call is TRBV7-2, the J call TRBJ1-1; the D is unclear. V was cut by 3 bases and J by 1 base, with 12 bases left in between. This CDR3 is built from 15 residues. Germline V gene sequence: CDR1 SGHTA, CDR2 FQGNSA. Written as DNA, the CDR3 is TGTGCCAGCAGCTTGAACCCCAGCGGGAACACTGAAGCTTTCTTT. Its protein is CASSLNPSGNTEAFF.

The gene calls are TRBV11-2 and TRBJ1-6; tentatively, D is TRBD1 (5 bases). CDR1 is SGHAT and CDR2 is FQNNGV in the germline V gene. The CDR3 consists of 14 residues. V lost 0 bases and J lost 8, with 8 bases in between. The CDR3 nucleotides are TGTGCCAGCAGCTTAGAAAGGGGTTATTCACCCCTCCACTTT. Translating it yields CASSLERGYSPLHF.

The chain couples TRBV6-5 to TRBJ2-2; 10 bases map to TRBD2. The CDR3 runs to 14 residues. J gave up 8 bases and V 7 bases, and 7 bases lay outside the gene matches. Germline CDR1 MNHEY, CDR2 SVGAGI. The DNA for the CDR3 is TGTGCCAGCACCCGAGCGGGGGGGCAAGGGGAGCTGTTTTTT. Its protein is CASTRAGGQGELFF.

The rearrangement joins TRBV19 to TRBJ1-1; D is ambiguous. This CDR3 region has 14 residues. V dropped 1 base and J dropped 1 base, with 7 bases sitting between them. The germline gives CDR1 LNHDA, CDR2 SQIVND (reference sequence). The CDR3 here is CASSIVAKNTEAFF. The CDR3 nucleotides are TGTGCCAGTAGTATAGTTGCGAAGAACACTGAAGCTTTCTTT. Full variable domain (missing parts from reference TRBV19 and TRBJ1-1): DGGITQSPKYLFRKEGQNVTLSCEQNLNHDAMYWYRQDPGQGLRLIYYSQIVNDFQKGDIAEGYSVSREKKESFPLTVTSAQKNPTAFYLCASSIVAKNTEAFFGQGTRLTVV.

The CDR3 spells CASRGQGDSPLHF. In nucleotides, the CDR3 is TGTGCCAGTAGGGGACAGGGGGATTCACCCCTCCACTTT. This chain connects TRBV19 to TRBJ1-6, with 11 bases fitting TRBD1. Germline V gene sequence: CDR1 LNHDA, CDR2 SQIVND (reference sequence). The CDR3 is 13 residues long. The J segment lost 8 bases and the V segment lost 6 bases, leaving 0 bases of the junction unmatched.

CDR3 bases: TGTGCCAGCAGCTTAGCGAGGGGGACAGTTTATAGCAATCAGCCCCAGCATTTT. Protein sequence: CASSLARGTVYSNQPQHF. The V and J genes are TRBV7-6 and TRBJ1-5, with TRBD1 matching over 7 bases. The CDR3 covers 18 residues. Germline V gene sequence: CDR1 SGHVS, CDR2 FNYEAQ. With V trimmed by 0 bases and J by 0 bases, 8 bases remained unmatched.